This T cell receptor (beta chain) was identified during a study of TIL therapy for anti-PD-1-resistant metastatic lung cancer. The overall study: Median tumor mutation burden was under 1.9 mutations per megabase.

CDR3 size: 13 residues. The V end lost 8 bases, the J end lost 7 bases, and 14 bases lay between the germline ends. The germline V gene encodes CDR1 SNHLY and CDR2 FYNNEI. Documented time point: pre-treatment sample, taken before nivolumab and TIL therapy. The immunoSEQ assay was v3. Libraries were sequenced to approximately 2 million read pairs (survey) or roughly 5-6.5 million (deep). TCRdb keeps only in-frame clones here, not all; method: immunoSEQ multiplex PCR. The sample carries around 21,000 clones, about three quarters recorded once. Whole-study findings and limits: Patients were highly selected, enriched for treatment-naive, never-smoker and oncogene-addicted cases.

This clone was counted only a few times. No antigen is known for it. The sample was blood, taken at baseline. This sequence originates from a person between 30 and 79 years old with non-small cell lung cancer. This sequence joins TRBV2 and TRBJ1-4; D perhaps matches TRBD1 (6 bases). For the CDR3, the DNA is TGTGCCAGCCAAGGGAGGGGGGGTGAAAAACTGTTTTTT. This sequence encodes CASQGRGGEKLFF.